Described below is a single T cell receptor beta chain sequence and its context. The target antigen is unknown. The data derive from a study of cytomegalovirus exposure and HLA in healthy donors. Broader study findings: The classifier reportedly diagnosed cytomegalovirus status with high specificity and sensitivity. Several of the most significant clusters appeared, in a later analysis, to be linked to common viral pathogens.

The primer mix had 60 Vbeta and 13 Jbeta primers. Generated by immunoSEQ multiplex PCR, the TCRdb table keeps only in-frame clones and is missing some. This sample has approximately 90,000 clones; 75% to 85% occur once, and the top ten carry around 4.5%. This CDR3 contains 15 residues. Trimming shortened V by 4 bases and J by 0 bases, and 10 bases separated the two germline ends. Germline V lookup: CDR1 SGHNT, CDR2 YENEEA. This clonotype was obtained from a middle-aged woman in good health and CMV-seronegative. The chain couples TRBV11-3 to TRBJ2-1; D ambiguous. Specimen: PBMCs. CDR3 in amino acids: CASSSRLSSYNEQFF. The CDR3 DNA reads TGTGCCAGCAGCTCCCGACTTAGCTCCTACAATGAGCAGTTCTTC.